These 14 T cell receptor beta chains were all obtained from the same sample, sequenced in a study of cytomegalovirus exposure and HLA in healthy donors. PCR amplification relied on 60 Vbeta primers (plus 13 Jbeta primers). TCRdb keeps only in-frame clones here, not all; method: immunoSEQ multiplex PCR. In the table there are about 140,000 clones, more than 75% of which are singletons. Sequenced sample: PBMCs. The receptors stem from a young man in good health and CMV-seropositive.

The rearrangement uses TRBV5-4 and TRBJ2-2, with D perhaps TRBD2 (6 bases). V was pared by 2 bases and J by 6 bases, with 14 bases between. This CDR3 comprises 15 residues. Germline CDR1 SGHNT, CDR2 YYREEE (reference sequence). The CDR3 here is CASSLVRGEAGELFF. CDR3 DNA sequence: TGTGCCAGCAGCTTAGTTCGAGGGGAGGCCGGGGAGCTGTTTTTT.

V usage is TRBV4-1 and J usage is TRBJ2-7; 7 bases align to TRBD2. The CDR3 contains 16 residues. Germline CDR1 and CDR2: MGHRA and YSYEKL. Trimming at V came to 1 base and at J to 3 bases, leaving 9 bases not matched to a gene. This CDR3 reads CASSQAGGSGFYEQYF. The CDR3 nucleotides read TGCGCCAGCAGCCAAGCGGGCGGGAGTGGGTTCTACGAGCAGTACTTC.

V and J are TRBV25-1 and TRBJ1-1; D is unclear. Trimming removed 7 bases from V and 1 base from J, with 16 bases in between. From germline, CDR1 is MGHDK and CDR2 SYGVNS. The CDR3 has 15 amino acids. CDR3 in amino acids: CASTRLESGNTEAFF. The DNA of the CDR3 is TGTGCCAGCACCCGTTTAGAATCGGGGAACACTGAAGCTTTCTTT.

The V and J genes are TRBV6-1 and TRBJ2-1, with 12 bases identical to TRBD2. Trimming removed 6 bases from V and 5 bases from J; junction bases left unmatched: 2. The CDR3 has 14 amino acids. Germline lookup yields CDR1 MNHNS and CDR2 SASEGT. CDR3 amino acids: CASSGLAGNNEQFF. In DNA, the CDR3 is TGTGCCAGCAGCGGACTAGCGGGGAACAATGAGCAGTTCTTC.

The V gene is TRBV19, the J gene TRBJ2-2; 8 bases are shared with TRBD1. The germline CDR1 and CDR2 sequences are LNHDA and SQIVND (reference sequence). The CDR3 totals 13 residues. V dropped 4 bases and J dropped 10; count of bases not matched to a gene: 5. CDR3 residues: CASSKTGAMELFF. The DNA of the CDR3 is TGTGCCAGTAGTAAGACAGGGGCCATGGAGCTGTTTTTT.

This clone was counted a few times. V gene TRBV6-5 combines with J gene TRBJ2-3, with D perhaps TRBD1 (6 bases). Germline assignment: CDR1 MNHEY and CDR2 SVGAGI. The CDR3 spans 15 residues. V was clipped by 2 bases and J by 0 bases, with 9 bases between them. The CDR3 is CASSYDRPSTDTQYF. DNA for the CDR3: TGTGCCAGCAGTTACGACAGGCCGAGCACAGATACGCAGTATTTT.

The gene calls are TRBV6-6 and TRBJ2-7; D perhaps matches TRBD1 (6 bases). The germline V gene encodes CDR1 MNHNY and CDR2 SVGAGI (reference sequence). V gave up 6 bases and J gave up 3 bases, with 9 bases separating them. This CDR3 is 12 amino acids long. CDR3 nucleotide sequence: TGTGCCAGCAGCCCAGGGGTCTACGAGCAGTACTTC. It specifies CASSPGVYEQYF.

The J gene is TRBJ1-6, the V gene TRBV9; TRBD1 agrees at 7 bases. After removal of 5 bases from V and 3 bases from J, the junction contained 8 bases not matched to a gene. Germline lookup yields CDR1 SGDLS and CDR2 YYNGEE. The CDR3 runs 16 residues. The CDR3, as DNA: TGTGCCAGCAGTGGACAGGCGACCGACTATAATTCACCCCTCCACTTT. The encoded protein is CASSGQATDYNSPLHF. Together with reference TRBV9 and TRBJ1-6, the CDR3 gives the full variable domain: DSGVTQTPKHLITATGQRVTLRCSPRSGDLSVYWYQQSLDQGLQFLIQYYNGEERAKGNILERFSAQQFPDLHSELNLSSLELGDSALYFCASSGQATDYNSPLHFGNGTRLTVT.

The count of this clone is one. This chain uses TRBV6-5 with TRBJ1-2; TRBD1 might be the D (5 bases). Germline V gives CDR1 MNHEY, CDR2 SVGAGI. V lost 4 bases and J 3 bases, leaving 9 bases between the germline ends. This CDR3 is built from 13 residues. The CDR3 is CASSSWGDYGYTF. The CDR3 DNA follows: TGTGCCAGCAGTTCTTGGGGGGACTATGGCTACACCTTC.

The chain joins TRBV28 to TRBJ1-4, with TRBD1 identical over 10 bases. The CDR3 consists of 15 residues. Germline V gene data show CDR1 as MDHEN and CDR2 as SYDVKM. V trimming: 6 bases; J trimming: 7 bases; junction bases outside the gene matches: 8. CDR3 region: CASSNRQGAVEKLFF. CDR3 sequence (DNA): TGTGCCAGCAGCAACAGACAGGGGGCAGTTGAAAAACTGTTTTTT.

The V call is TRBV10-3, the J call TRBJ1-2; weak D call: TRBD1 (6 bases). From germline, CDR1 is ENHRY and CDR2 SYGVKD. Trimming shortened V by 7 bases and J by 10 bases, and 16 bases separated the two germline ends. This CDR3 comprises 12 residues. CDR3 nucleotides: TGTGCCATCAACGCGGGGGGGCCCCCCTACACCTTC. As protein: CAINAGGPPYTF.

This clone was observed a single time. The chain employs TRBV9 and TRBJ1-1; D gene ambiguous. V dropped 0 bases and J dropped 4 bases, with 13 bases sitting between them. The CDR3 spans 15 residues. Germline V gene lookup returns CDR1 SGDLS and CDR2 YYNGEE. CDR3 nucleotides: TGTGCCAGCAGCGTAGCTAATATGCGGGGCACTGAAGCTTTCTTT. Amino acids: CASSVANMRGTEAFF.

The chain uses TRBV28 and TRBJ2-1; D call uncertain. This CDR3 has 13 residues. Between the trimmed V and J ends, which lost 5 bases and 0 bases, there was a span of 5 bases. From germline, CDR1 is MDHEN and CDR2 SYDVKM. The CDR3 protein is CASSASSYNEQFF. Here the CDR3 DNA reads TGTGCCAGCAGTGCCAGCTCCTACAATGAGCAGTTCTTC.

The V gene is TRBV6-5, the J gene TRBJ1-2, with 7 bases matching TRBD1. The CDR3 contains 13 residues. V gave up 4 bases and J gave up 8 bases; unmatched junction bases: 7. CDR1 and CDR2 (germline): MNHEY, SVGAGI. Here the CDR3 reads CASSLDRVGGYTF. The DNA of the CDR3 is TGTGCCAGCAGTTTAGACAGGGTGGGCGGCTACACCTTC.